This T cell receptor (beta chain) stems from a study of shared clonotypes between healthy human individuals (dated by TCRdb to the early 2020s). Notes on the research overall: A couple of women and three men aged 18 to 49 years were included in the cohort. Blood TCR repertoires of four to six healthy adults were deeply sequenced to estimate repertoire size and the extent of clonotype sharing between individuals. To increase sequencing depth and limit assay-specific biases, TCR repertoire library preparation and sequencing were carried out by different laboratories using diverse techniques. Per donor, leukapheresis produced somewhere between about 0.94 and 9.5 billion PBMCs.

Of note for this clone: Its antigen is not yet known. No quality values exist for individual bases; no much larger clone is one base distant.

Using the deep immunoSEQ assay, multiplex PCR amplified TCR CDR3 regions from genomic DNA. Extracted genomic DNA from each cell subset was distributed evenly across all wells of several immunoSEQ 96-well plates, and each plate was treated as a replicate. For unsorted PBMC, around 310 ng of genomic DNA, equivalent to around 30,000 T cell genomes, went into each replicate PCR. Unsorted PBMC genomic DNA was sequenced across ten immunoSEQ deep assay plates. Purified libraries were quantified with a Qubit 3.0 fluorometer, sized on a Bioanalyzer 2100, and re-quantified with the KAPA Library Quantification kit. A separate single-read 150-cycle Illumina NextSeq 550 flow cell was used to sequence each immunoSEQ 96-well plate. The study's processing was this. The immunoSEQ output contained only junctional sequences without quality scores, so filtering could not match that applied to full-length reads. To assign V/J genes and CDR3, sequences were annotated using PyIR, a Python wrapper for IgBLAST v1.9, with IMGT germline references. Reads were removed for weak V/J assignments (E-value above 1e-6), missing CDR3, stop codons, out-of-frame junctions, or ambiguous translated residues. V3J clonotypes were defined as sequences sharing an identical inferred V gene, J gene, and CDR3 amino acid sequence. Percentage overlap between repertoires was computed as shared unique clonotypes divided by the size of the smaller repertoire. RTK rarefaction, the Chao1 estimator, and Recon v2.1 estimates of unobserved clonotypes were used to assess repertoire richness. TCRdb holds this immuneACCESS table with in-frame rearrangements only. Some clones are missing; in checked studies, unresolved V genes explain under half, and the rest has no known cause. The V and J calls and the clone size are those of that table, but D and trimming were determined from the DNA. This sample comprises about 470,000 clones, more than 75% of them detected only once. Jointly, the top ten make up around 14% of the sample.

Per the germline V gene (reference sequence), LNHNV is the CDR1 and YYDKDF is the CDR2. Clipping removes 9 bases from V and 7 bases from J, with 15 as the unmatched junction base count. The CDR3 measures 15 amino acids from cysteine to phenylalanine. Just the 45-base CDR3 DNA is kept, in frame starting at base 1. The donors were healthy, HIV-negative adults with no recently reported acute infections or vaccinations. All donors were Caucasian adults living in Nashville, Tennessee, USA. In the unsorted samples, approximately 82 million PBMCs were counted, and genomic DNA was extracted using the QIAamp DNA Blood Mini kit. Blood was collected by leukapheresis, and PBMCs were isolated by Ficoll-Histopaque density gradient centrifugation and then cryopreserved in liquid nitrogen vapor phase. The study at large found these results: The genetic and exposure-history diversity represented was limited by the small number of donors. Pairwise subsampling led to the expectation that sequencing depth would affect the degree of clonotype sharing among donors. Sampling was limited to blood, and TCR repertoires in tissue likely differ from TCR repertoires in blood.

The origin of this receptor is a woman aged 40-49 years in good health. Some clones in this sample may be carry-over from other donors' samples. Specimen: PBMCs. The chain links TRBV15 with TRBJ2-1; TRBD2 matches 7 bases in the middle. The CDR3 is CATGEGPGGGNEQFF. The nucleotide sequence reads as follows: TGTGCCACGGGGGAGGGTCCGGGAGGAGGGAATGAGCAGTTCTTC. The CDR3 plus the reference TRBV15 and TRBJ2-1 genes for the other parts give the full variable domain: DAMVIQNPRYQVTQFGKPVTLSCSQTLNHNVMYWYQQKSSQAPKLLFHYYDKDFNNEADTPDNFQSRRPNTSFCFLDIRSPGLGDTAMYLCATGEGPGGGNEQFFGPGTRLTVL.